The 27 T cell receptor beta chains reported below all come from one sample, sequenced in a study of molecular identifiers for immune sequencing clone quantification. In TCRdb, the PCR reads were re-called with MiXCR into one record per CDR3 protein. The sample has 600,000 to 650,000 distinct CDR3 sequences; about 20% are singletons. The sequencing sample was made of naive CD8+ T cells from blood, with Jurkat cell RNA spiked in. Subset described: FACS-sorted CD8+CD4-CCR7+CD45RA+ naive T cells. Source of these receptors: a human donor in good health. Some libraries in this study had Jurkat cell RNA spiked in.

This clonotype was found a few times. The J gene is TRBJ2-3, the V gene TRBV19, with TRBD2 as a possible D gene (6 bases). Trimming pared 4 bases from V and 2 bases from J, leaving 16 bases between. CDR1 and CDR2 from the germline V gene are LNHDA and SQIVND (reference sequence). The CDR3 contains 16 residues. The CDR3 sequence is CASSTQRDFPTDTQYF. In DNA form, the CDR3 reads TGTGCCAGTAGTACGCAACGGGACTTCCCCACAGATACGCAGTATTTT. The variable domain in full, with the rest retrieved from reference TRBV19 and TRBJ2-3, is DGGITQSPKYLFRKEGQNVTLSCEQNLNHDAMYWYRQDPGQGLRLIYYSQIVNDFQKGDIAEGYSVSREKKESFPLTVTSAQKNPTAFYLCASSTQRDFPTDTQYFGPGTRLTVL.

A note on this clonotype: A much larger clonotype is one base distant, so this may be a read error. The chain has TRBV2 and TRBJ2-7, with 8 bases lining up with TRBD2. The CDR3 has 15 amino acids. From germline, CDR1 is SNHLY and CDR2 FYNNEI. Trimming took 2 bases from V and 2 from J; bases not matched to a gene: 5. CDR3 in DNA: TGTGCCAGCAGTGAAATTAGCGGGACCCCCTACGAGCAGTACTTC. This codes for CASSEISGTPYEQYF. The complete variable domain, with remaining parts taken from reference TRBV2 and TRBJ2-7, reads EPEVTQTPSHQVTQMGQEVILRCVPISNHLYFYWYRQILGQKVEFLVSFYNNEISEKSEIFDDQFSVERPDGSNFTLKIRSTKLEDSAMYFCASSEISGTPYEQYFGPGTRLTVT.

This clonotype came up many times. The chain employs TRBV28 and TRBJ1-1; D unclear. CDR3 size: 15 residues. The V gene lost 8 bases and the J gene lost 2 bases, with 18 bases spanning the gap. Germline CDR1 is MDHEN and CDR2 is SYDVKM. The CDR3 region is CASSSSWQINTEAFF. For the CDR3, the DNA is TGTGCCAGCTCCTCGTCTTGGCAGATCAACACTGAAGCTTTCTTT.

In this sample, this clonotype turned up many times. Germline and junction disagree at one end, which may indicate a read error. The gene calls are TRBV14 and TRBJ2-7; 7 positions match TRBD2. The CDR3 totals 13 residues. CDR1 SGHDN and CDR2 FVKESK come from the germline V gene. The CDR3 region is CASSQAPFGGSVF. CDR3 DNA: TGTGCCAGCAGCCAAGCCCCCTTTGGCGGGAGTGTATTC.

This clonotype has a count of ten or more. The CDR3 DNA reads as TGTGCCAGCAGCTTACACCCGGTTGAAGCTTTCTTT. It is translated as CASSLHPVEAFF. The chain uses TRBV7-9 and TRBJ1-1; D gene uncertain. The CDR3 contains 12 residues. Germline V CDR1 and CDR2: SEHNR, FQNEAQ (reference sequence). Trimming took off 2 bases at V and 7 bases at J, with 8 bases between the two ends.

This clonotype was recorded a few times. The chain has TRBV10-3 and TRBJ2-7; D gene uncertain. Germline lookup yields CDR1 ENHRY and CDR2 SYGVKD. V was trimmed by 8 bases and J by 0 bases, leaving 8 bases between them. This CDR3 contains 12 residues. As DNA, the CDR3 is TGTGCCATCTCTGGCAGCTCCTACGAGCAGTACTTC. Its protein product is CAISGSSYEQYF.

Remarks on this clonotype: The junction does not match germline at one end; this may be a read error. The gene calls are TRBV29-1 and TRBJ1-1; D is undetermined. The CDR3 covers 12 residues. The germline CDR1 and CDR2 sequences are SQVTM and ANQGSEA. The CDR3 DNA reads TGCGGCGTTGTACTGGGTGGCACTGAAGCTTTCTTT. This gives the protein CGVVLGGTEAFF.

This clonotype was found a few times. Here the CDR3 DNA reads TGTGCCAGCAGTTCCTCACAGGTACAGGAGACCCAGTACTTC. This translates into CASSSSQVQETQYF. This chain joins TRBV12-3 or TRBV12-4 and TRBJ2-5; D may be TRBD1 (5 bases). V was cut by 4 bases and J by 5 bases, with 14 bases left in between. The CDR3 is made up of 14 amino acids.

This clonotype was detected ten times or more. The chain employs TRBV5-8 and TRBJ2-7, with 9 bases matching TRBD1. V shed 4 bases, J shed 5 bases, and the junction held 7 bases outside the gene matches. The CDR3 extends over 14 amino acids. Germline values: CDR1 SGHTS, CDR2 YDEGEE. CDR3 nucleotide sequence: TGTGCCAGCAGCCCTGGGACAGGGATCCACGAGCAGTACTTC. As protein: CASSPGTGIHEQYF. The full variable domain, rest sourced from reference TRBV5-8 and TRBJ2-7, is EAGVTQSPTHLIKTRGQQATLRCSPISGHTSVYWYQQALGLGLQFLLWYDEGEERNRGNFPPRFSGRQFPNYSSELNVNALELEDSALYLCASSPGTGIHEQYFGPGTRLTVT.

This clonotype has a count of ten or more. V is TRBV4-2 and J is TRBJ2-7; D not resolved. This CDR3 is 13 amino acids long. V was cut by 5 bases and J by 0 bases, with 8 bases left in between. Per germline, CDR1 LGHNA and CDR2 YNFKEQ. DNA of the CDR3: TGTGCCAGCAGCGAGGTAAACTCCTACGAGCAGTACTTC. Protein product: CASSEVNSYEQYF.

The chain has TRBV7-9 and TRBJ2-5; D call uncertain. The CDR3 is 13 residues long. Germline lookup yields CDR1 SEHNR and CDR2 FQNEAQ (reference sequence). V lost 4 bases to trimming and J lost 4 bases, with 10 bases between them. The CDR3 DNA reads TGTGCCAGCAGCTCCGTAAGTGGAGAGACCCAGTACTTC. Encoded protein: CASSSVSGETQYF.

CDR3 coding DNA: TGCAGTGCTGTAGGAAGCTACGAGCAGTACTTC. It translates to CSAVGSYEQYF. The chain joins TRBV20-1 to TRBJ2-7; D call uncertain. With 5 bases removed from V and 3 bases from J, the gap between germline ends came to 8 bases. Germline V lookup: CDR1 DFQATT, CDR2 SNEGSKA (reference sequence). The CDR3 length is 11 residues.

This clonotype was seen more than once but under ten times. V and J are TRBV30 and TRBJ2-7; D is undetermined. Between the trimmed V and J ends, which lost 4 bases and 5 bases, there was a span of 18 bases. In germline, CDR1 is GTSNPN, CDR2 SVGIG (reference sequence). The CDR3 sequence is 14 residues long. CDR3 amino acids: CAWTHGGVFNEQYF. DNA for the CDR3: TGTGCCTGGACCCACGGTGGGGTTTTCAACGAGCAGTACTTC.

The chain has TRBV6-5 and TRBJ1-1, with 7 bases matching TRBD1. With 5 bases clipped from V and 10 bases from J, the junction kept 10 bases outside the gene matches. This CDR3 has 13 amino acids. Per the germline V gene, CDR1 is MNHEY and CDR2 is SVGAGI. CDR3 in amino acids: CASSPGTAVGAFF. The CDR3 DNA sequence: TGTGCCAGCAGTCCCGGGACAGCAGTAGGAGCTTTCTTT.

This clonotype showed up many times. The J gene is TRBJ2-4, the V gene TRBV28, with TRBD2 as a possible D gene (6 bases). Trimming cost V 5 bases and J 0 bases, with 11 bases left between them. Germline V gives CDR1 MDHEN, CDR2 SYDVKM. This CDR3 contains 15 residues. CDR3 residues: CASSLTSVAKNIQYF. For the CDR3, the DNA is TGTGCCAGCAGTCTGACTAGTGTAGCCAAAAACATTCAGTACTTC. Looking up the rest from reference TRBV28 and TRBJ2-4 gives the full variable domain: DVKVTQSSRYLVKRTGEKVFLECVQDMDHENMFWYRQDPGLGLRLIYFSYDVKMKEKGDIPEGYSVSREKKERFSLILESASTNQTSMYLCASSLTSVAKNIQYFGAGTRLSVL.

Points on this clonotype: Since a much larger clone is just one base distant, this may be a read error. CDR3 DNA: TGTGCCAGCAGCATATTGGGGGTAGCGGGAGCGGTGGTTGGCACAGATACGCAGTATTTT. It codes for CASSILGVAGAVVGTDTQYF. The rearrangement uses TRBV27 and TRBJ2-3; 9 bases align to TRBD2. V was clipped by 6 bases and J by 1 base; unmatched bases: 20. This CDR3 region has 20 residues. The germline V gene encodes CDR1 MNHEY and CDR2 SMNVEV (reference sequence).

This clonotype occurred many times. CDR3 sequence: CASSLEGGAKEKLFF. As DNA, the CDR3 is TGTGCCAGCAGCTTAGAAGGGGGCGCGAAAGAAAAACTGTTTTTT. This sequence joins TRBV7-6 and TRBJ1-4, with 7 positions matching TRBD1. CDR1 is SGHVS and CDR2 is FNYEAQ in the germline V gene. V lost 1 base to trimming and J lost 8 bases; unmatched junction nucleotides: 7. The CDR3 length is 15 residues.

This clonotype has at least ten counts. The V call is TRBV7-9, the J call TRBJ1-1; D not certain. CDR1 and CDR2 (germline): SEHNR, FQNEAQ (reference sequence). This CDR3 comprises 15 residues. Trimming took off 4 bases at V and 1 base at J, with 13 bases between the two ends. CDR3 sequence: CASSSQRAENTEAFF. CDR3 nucleotide sequence: TGTGCCAGCAGCTCACAACGGGCCGAGAACACTGAAGCTTTCTTT.

There are many counts of this clonotype. The V call is TRBV29-1, the J call TRBJ2-1, with D possibly TRBD1 on 6 matching bases. In germline, CDR1 is SQVTM, CDR2 ANQGSEA. The CDR3 sequence is 14 residues long. Deletions cut 6 bases from V and 0 bases from J, with 12 bases between. CDR3 coding DNA: TGCAGCGTAACCCGGGACAACTCCTACAATGAGCAGTTCTTC. Its protein product is CSVTRDNSYNEQFF.

With regard to this clonotype: A single base separates this from a much larger clone, so it may be a read error. Because it lacks the conserved phenylalanine or tryptophan at the end, this CDR3 is likely a read error. The chain links TRBV5-4 to TRBJ1-1, with unresolved D. The CDR3 runs 13 residues. Germline CDR1 reads SGHNT; CDR2 reads YYREEE (reference sequence). V was shortened by 0 bases and J by 6 bases, with 9 bases between the two germline ends. The CDR3 coding sequence is TGTGCCAGCAGCTTGGGTCCCGAGCCTGAAGCTTTCTCT. This sequence encodes CASSLGPEPEAFS.

This clonotype was seen ten or more times. This chain connects TRBV2 to TRBJ2-3; 9 nucleotides agree with TRBD1. The CDR3 runs 13 residues. Looked up from germline, CDR1 is SNHLY and CDR2 is FYNNEI. J gave up 14 bases and V 4 bases, and 10 bases lay outside the gene matches. This CDR3 is CASSAGTGTGRYF. Here the CDR3 DNA reads TGTGCCAGCAGTGCCGGGACAGGGACTGGTCGGTATTTT.

This clonotype was picked up many times. J is TRBJ1-1 and V is TRBV11-2; maybe TRBD1 (5 bases). V dropped 3 bases and J dropped 7 bases, with 12 bases sitting between them. The germline V gene has CDR1 SGHAT and CDR2 FQNNGV. This CDR3 has 13 residues. The CDR3: CASSFQGGVEAFF. Written as DNA, the CDR3 is TGTGCCAGCAGCTTTCAGGGAGGGGTTGAAGCTTTCTTT.

V and J are TRBV3-1 and TRBJ2-7; D is possibly TRBD1 (5 bases). Trimming pared 0 bases from V and 1 base from J, leaving 16 bases between. The germline gives CDR1 LGHDT, CDR2 YNNKEL (reference sequence). CDR3 length: 17 residues. The CDR3 spells CASSQESSRGASYEQYF. In DNA form, the CDR3 reads TGTGCCAGCAGCCAAGAATCTAGTAGGGGCGCTTCCTACGAGCAGTACTTC.

The chain has TRBV19 and TRBJ2-3; 8 bases agree with TRBD2. The CDR3 has 14 residues. Germline CDR1 LNHDA, CDR2 SQIVND (reference sequence). V shed 3 bases, J shed 6 bases, and the junction held 5 bases outside the gene matches. The CDR3 protein is CASSIQSGSDTQYF. DNA of the CDR3: TGTGCCAGTAGTATCCAAAGCGGGAGTGATACGCAGTATTTT.

This clonotype was counted between two and nine times. This chain links TRBV24-1 with TRBJ1-2; D possibly corresponds to TRBD1 (5 bases). CDR1 is KGHDR and CDR2 is SFDVKD in the germline V gene. CDR3 length: 12 residues. V was shortened by 7 bases and J by 4 bases, with 9 bases between the two germline ends. The CDR3 DNA is TGTGCCACCAGCCGGGACGGCTATGGCTACACCTTC. Residues: CATSRDGYGYTF.

This clonotype was found many times. The rearrangement joins TRBV7-9 to TRBJ2-6, with 9 bases fitting TRBD1. The CDR3 runs 20 residues. V lost 6 bases, J lost 4 bases, and 19 bases stayed unmatched. The germline CDR1 and CDR2 sequences are SEHNR and FQNEAQ (reference sequence). This CDR3 reads CASRMGQGPSRIDGANVLTF. The CDR3 DNA is TGTGCCAGCAGGATGGGACAGGGACCTTCTAGGATTGACGGGGCCAACGTCCTGACTTTC.

This rearrangement joins TRBV27 to TRBJ2-7; 8 nucleotides agree with TRBD2. Germline V gene lookup returns CDR1 MNHEY and CDR2 SMNVEV (reference sequence). This CDR3 region has 15 residues. Losses at the gene ends were 2 bases for V and 3 bases for J; bases not matched to a gene: 6. The CDR3 loop is CASSLSGGVGYEQYF. DNA for the CDR3: TGTGCCAGCAGTTTAAGCGGGGGTGTAGGCTACGAGCAGTACTTC.